These 20 T cell receptor beta chains came from one sample sequenced in a study of T-cell memory formation after mild COVID-19. TCRdb reprocessed the 5' RACE reads via MiXCR and lists one record per CDR3 protein. The sample yields about 27,000 distinct CDR3 sequences, approximately 7% seen once. Input material: PBMCs or a T cell subset sorted from them (not recorded which). These receptors were collected from an adult woman who had mild COVID-19 (a few samples of this study predate the infection). Cell type and time point are not known.

This clonotype was detected many times. This chain connects TRBV9 to TRBJ2-1; 7 bases line up with TRBD2. V lost 7 bases to trimming and J lost 2 bases; unmatched junction nucleotides: 6. In germline, CDR1 is SGDLS, CDR2 YYNGEE. The length of the CDR3 is 14 residues. The CDR3 region is CASGGSGTYNEQFF. The CDR3 DNA reads as TGTGCCAGCGGAGGGAGCGGGACCTACAATGAGCAGTTCTTC.

This clonotype has a count of ten or more. This chain links TRBV7-9 with TRBJ2-7, with 10 bases matching TRBD2. The CDR3 runs to 16 residues. Germline V gene data show CDR1 as SEHNR and CDR2 as FQNEAQ (reference sequence). V lost 4 bases, J lost 5 bases, and 11 bases stayed unmatched. CDR3 loop: CASSSPPGLAFDEQYF. The CDR3 coding sequence is TGTGCCAGCAGCTCCCCGCCGGGACTAGCGTTTGACGAGCAGTACTTC.

There are many counts of this clonotype. This chain links TRBV11-2 with TRBJ2-1; 9 nucleotides line up with TRBD1. The CDR3 runs to 15 residues. The ends lost 4 bases at V and 5 bases at J; junction bases unmatched: 6. The V gene's germline CDR1 is SGHAT and CDR2 FQNNGV. CDR3 in DNA: TGTGCCAGCAGCTCCTCGGACAGGGGCGACAATGAGCAGTTCTTC. It specifies CASSSSDRGDNEQFF.

This clonotype occurred many times. J is TRBJ2-1 and V is TRBV11-2, with D possibly matching TRBD1 (5 bases). CDR3 length: 16 residues. Trimming removed 1 base from V and 6 bases from J, with 16 bases in between. The germline V gene encodes CDR1 SGHAT and CDR2 FQNNGV. CDR3 bases: TGTGCCAGCAGCTTAGGCCACCGAGGCAGGGTCAATGAGCAGTTCTTC. Protein: CASSLGHRGRVNEQFF.

This clonotype was seen many times. The chain recombines TRBV20-1 with TRBJ2-6; the match to TRBD1 covers 7 bases. Trimming removed 2 bases from V and 2 bases from J; junction bases left unmatched: 6. Germline values: CDR1 DFQATT, CDR2 SNEGSKA (reference sequence). The CDR3 has 16 amino acids. This CDR3 reads CSARPTGSTGANVLTF. The CDR3 DNA follows: TGCAGTGCTAGACCGACAGGGAGCACTGGGGCCAACGTCCTGACTTTC.

This clonotype was detected many times. This rearrangement joins TRBV20-1 to TRBJ2-7; the match to TRBD2 covers 13 bases. The V gene end was trimmed by 4 bases and the J gene end by 4 bases; junction bases not matched to a gene: 7. CDR1 is DFQATT, CDR2 SNEGSKA, per germline (reference sequence). The length of the CDR3 is 15 residues. CDR3 nucleotides: TGCAGTGCTACTTCCGGGACTAGCGGGGTTTACGAGCAGTACTTC. Amino acids: CSATSGTSGVYEQYF.

This clonotype was seen at least ten times. The chain carries TRBV12-3 or TRBV12-4 and TRBJ1-2; D possibly corresponds to TRBD1 (6 bases). The CDR3 extends over 14 amino acids. Trimming stripped 5 bases from V and 6 bases from J, with 16 bases between. CDR3 DNA: TGTGCCAGCAGTCCGACAGGTGGGTCGGATGGCTACACCTTC. Its protein is CASSPTGGSDGYTF.

This clonotype was detected many times. The rearrangement links TRBV7-2 to TRBJ2-7; D gene ambiguous. The germline gives CDR1 SGHTA, CDR2 FQGNSA. This CDR3 region has 14 residues. Deletions cut 5 bases from V and 0 bases from J, with 11 bases between. The CDR3 region is CASSPQIFSYEQYF. The CDR3 DNA sequence: TGTGCCAGCAGCCCACAGATATTCTCCTACGAGCAGTACTTC.

The sample holds many counts of this clonotype. The rearrangement uses TRBV5-6 and TRBJ2-3; TRBD2 might be the D (6 bases). Trimming cost V 0 bases and J 3 bases, with 14 bases left between them. This CDR3 has 16 amino acids. Germline CDR1 SGHDT, CDR2 YYEEEE. The CDR3 reads CASSLARDLLTDTQYF. CDR3 nucleotide sequence: TGTGCCAGCAGCTTGGCCCGGGACTTATTGACAGATACGCAGTATTTT.

This clonotype was counted ten times or more. The chain has TRBV28 and TRBJ2-7; the D is unclear. Deletions cut 5 bases from V and 2 bases from J, with 4 bases between. The length of the CDR3 is 11 residues. Germline CDR1 is MDHEN and CDR2 is SYDVKM. The DNA of the CDR3 is TGTGCCAGCAGTCGGACCTACGAGCAGTACTTC. Translated, it gives CASSRTYEQYF. Combining the CDR3 with reference TRBV28 and TRBJ2-7 gives the whole variable domain DVKVTQSSRYLVKRTGEKVFLECVQDMDHENMFWYRQDPGLGLRLIYFSYDVKMKEKGDIPEGYSVSREKKERFSLILESASTNQTSMYLCASSRTYEQYFGPGTRLTVT.

In its sample, this clonotype was seen many times. This chain joins TRBV20-1 and TRBJ2-3, with TRBD2 identical over 7 bases. Trimming cost V 0 bases and J 0 bases; bases outside gene matches: 6. Per the germline V gene, CDR1 is DFQATT and CDR2 is SNEGSKA (reference sequence). The CDR3 extends over 16 amino acids. CDR3 nucleotides: TGCAGTGCTAGAGAAGCGGGGATTACTAGCACAGATACGCAGTATTTT. Translated, it gives CSAREAGITSTDTQYF.

This clonotype was seen many times. This chain uses TRBV20-1 with TRBJ2-1, with D perhaps matching TRBD1 (6 bases). Germline V gene data show CDR1 as DFQATT and CDR2 as SNEGSKA (reference sequence). The CDR3 is 14 residues long. Between the trimmed V and J ends, which lost 0 bases and 2 bases, there was a span of 8 bases. CDR3: CSAREQGPYNEQFF. The CDR3 DNA reads TGCAGTGCTAGAGAGCAGGGGCCCTACAATGAGCAGTTCTTC.

This clonotype was seen at least ten times. The chain carries TRBV7-2 and TRBJ2-7, with D perhaps TRBD2 (7 bases). The V gene's germline CDR1 is SGHTA and CDR2 FQGNSA. Trimming removed 1 base from V and 6 bases from J, with 25 bases in between. The length of the CDR3 is 18 residues. This chain's CDR3 is CASSLGTGKALRTSEQYF. CDR3 nucleotides: TGTGCCAGCAGCTTAGGTACAGGGAAGGCCTTGAGGACTAGCGAGCAGTACTTC.

Judged by abundance, this clonotype is medium-sized. The rearrangement uses TRBV5-1 and TRBJ2-7; 7 nucleotides agree with TRBD1. With V trimmed by 4 bases and J by 2 bases, 6 bases remained unmatched. In germline, CDR1 is SGHRS, CDR2 YFSETQ. The length of the CDR3 is 14 residues. CDR3 in amino acids: CASSLTGTAYEQYF. CDR3 bases: TGCGCCAGCAGCCTAACCGGGACAGCCTACGAGCAGTACTTC.

The genes are TRBV20-1 and TRBJ1-4; D perhaps matches TRBD1 (5 bases). V lost 2 bases, J lost 4 bases, and 14 bases lay in between. This CDR3 contains 15 residues. CDR1 is DFQATT and CDR2 is SNEGSKA in the germline V gene (reference sequence). CDR3 bases: TGCAGTGCTAGATTCCGGGGCGCGGGTAATGAAAAACTGTTTTTT. This encodes CSARFRGAGNEKLFF.

This clonotype appeared many times. The gene calls are TRBV7-2 and TRBJ1-5; D is unresolved. Between the trimmed V and J ends, which lost 6 bases and 3 bases, there was a span of 6 bases. The germline V gene has CDR1 SGHTA and CDR2 FQGNSA. The CDR3 covers 12 residues. The CDR3 sequence is CASSDFNQPQHF. The CDR3, as DNA: TGTGCCAGCAGTGACTTCAATCAGCCCCAGCATTTT.

This clonotype has only a few counts. This sequence joins TRBV12-3 or TRBV12-4 and TRBJ1-1; the match to TRBD1 covers 8 bases. This CDR3 is built from 18 residues. Unmatched junction bases numbered 16, after V lost 6 bases and J lost 1 base. CDR3 amino acids: CASSPTGSSGGANTEAFF. The CDR3 nucleotides are TGTGCCAGCAGCCCGACCGGGTCCTCAGGGGGCGCGAACACTGAAGCTTTCTTT.

This clonotype was found many times. This may stem from a read error, because a much larger clone lies one nucleotide away. The chain carries TRBV7-9 and TRBJ2-3, with 11 positions matching TRBD2. Germline assignment: CDR1 SEHNR and CDR2 FQNEAQ (reference sequence). Losses at the gene ends were 5 bases for V and 1 base for J; bases not matched to a gene: 5. The CDR3 loop spans 16 amino acids. The CDR3 loop is CASSVLAGGRTDTQYF. CDR3 coding DNA: TGTGCCAGCAGCGTCCTAGCGGGGGGCCGCACAGATACGCAGTATTTT.

This clonotype came up many times. The J gene is TRBJ2-6, the V gene TRBV27, with D possibly being TRBD2 (5 bases). The V end lost 3 bases, the J end lost 0 bases, and 6 bases lay between the germline ends. Germline V gene lookup returns CDR1 MNHEY and CDR2 SMNVEV (reference sequence). The CDR3 is 15 residues long. In nucleotides, the CDR3 is TGTGCCAGCAGTTTTGAGGGCTCTGGGGCCAACGTCCTGACTTTC. Encoded protein: CASSFEGSGANVLTF.

This clonotype was picked up many times. The chain couples TRBV12-3 or TRBV12-4 to TRBJ2-7, with D maybe TRBD2 (5 bases). The CDR3 runs to 15 residues. Trimming removed 3 bases at V and 1 base at J, with 13 bases between. The CDR3 reads CASSFMWGASYEQYF. CDR3 DNA sequence: TGTGCCAGCAGTTTTATGTGGGGAGCATCCTACGAGCAGTACTTC.